The 28 T cell receptor beta chains presented below share a single source sample, sequenced in a study of shared clonotypes between healthy human individuals. Clones were read by immunoSEQ multiplex PCR, and TCRdb kept only the in-frame ones, dropping some. The repertoire holds about 2.4 million clones, with over 85% as singletons. Source material: naive CD4+ T cells from PBMCs. Subset denoted: CD45RA+ positively selected. These receptors all stem from a man younger than 30 in good health. Some clones in this sample may be carry-over from other donors' samples.

The gene calls are TRBV6-6 and TRBJ1-1; D gene uncertain. CDR3 length: 14 amino acids. V shed 8 bases and J shed 8 bases, with 21 bases lying between them. The V gene's germline CDR1 is MNHNY and CDR2 SVGAGI (reference sequence). CDR3 in amino acids: CASCLGSALSEAFF. CDR3 nucleotides: TGTGCCAGCTGCTTAGGGTCGGCCCTTTCCGAAGCTTTCTTT.

The chain carries TRBV6-1 and TRBJ2-7; 9 nucleotides align to TRBD2. From germline, CDR1 is MNHNS and CDR2 SASEGT. The CDR3 runs 15 residues. J gave up 2 bases and V 8 bases, and 10 bases lay outside the gene matches. CDR3 amino acids: CASQTAGLAPYEQYF. DNA for the CDR3: TGTGCCAGCCAAACGGCGGGACTAGCACCCTACGAGCAGTACTTC.

The chain joins TRBV7-8 to TRBJ2-7; a possible D gene is TRBD1 (6 bases). V shed 5 bases and J shed 1 base, with 18 bases lying between them. The CDR3 consists of 16 residues. CDR1 SGHVS and CDR2 FQNEAQ come from the germline V gene. The CDR3 DNA reads TGTGCCAGCAGCATAGAAAGACAGGAAACTTCCTACGAGCAGTACTTC. This encodes CASSIERQETSYEQYF.

The CDR3 nucleotides are TGTGCCAGCAGCACTCTAGCGGGATACAATGAGCAGTTCTTC. Translating gives CASSTLAGYNEQFF. This chain uses TRBV9 with TRBJ2-1; TRBD2 matches 9 bases. The V gene's germline CDR1 is SGDLS and CDR2 YYNGEE. The V segment lost 4 bases and the J segment 4 bases; nucleotides outside the gene matches: 3. This CDR3 region has 14 residues.

The chain couples TRBV28 to TRBJ2-3, with TRBD2 identical over 9 bases. V shed 4 bases and J 2 bases; nucleotides not matched to a gene: 7. CDR1 MDHEN and CDR2 SYDVKM come from the germline V gene. This CDR3 has 16 amino acids. The CDR3 here is CASSSQGTSSTDTQYF. In nucleotides, the CDR3 is TGTGCCAGCAGTTCTCAAGGGACTAGCTCCACAGATACGCAGTATTTT.

This chain connects TRBV9 to TRBJ2-2; 7 bases align to TRBD1. The CDR3 contains 14 residues. The germline V gene encodes CDR1 SGDLS and CDR2 YYNGEE. After removal of 3 bases from V and 6 bases from J, the junction contained 5 bases not matched to a gene. The CDR3 DNA reads as TGTGCCAGCAGCGCTACAGGGGTTCCCGGGGAGCTGTTTTTT. It encodes CASSATGVPGELFF.

This sequence joins TRBV27 and TRBJ1-1; D is undetermined. The CDR3 is 13 amino acids. Germline loops: CDR1 MNHEY, CDR2 SMNVEV (reference sequence). V lost 6 bases to trimming and J lost 4 bases, with 12 bases between them. CDR3 in DNA: TGTGCCAGCAGGTCCGTGGCCTCCACTGAAGCTTTCTTT. The encoded protein is CASRSVASTEAFF.

The CDR3 DNA reads TGCGCCAGCAGCCACCAGCCGGGACAGGGCTACGAGCAGTACTTC. This sequence encodes CASSHQPGQGYEQYF. The rearrangement joins TRBV4-3 to TRBJ2-7; 9 nucleotides line up with TRBD1. CDR1 and CDR2 (germline): LGHNA, YSLEER. The J segment lost 3 bases and the V segment lost 3 bases, leaving 6 bases of the junction unmatched. This CDR3 is 15 amino acids long.

This rearrangement joins TRBV28 to TRBJ2-7; D is perhaps TRBD2 (5 bases). Trimming took off 7 bases at V and 10 bases at J, with 29 bases between the two ends. Germline CDR1 MDHEN, CDR2 SYDVKM. CDR3 length: 16 amino acids. CDR3: CASTQRMEAPIGVQYF. The CDR3 region has the DNA TGTGCCAGCACCCAGCGGATGGAAGCCCCAATCGGGGTACAGTACTTC. The full variable domain, in which reference TRBV28 and TRBJ2-7 provide the parts outside the CDR3, is DVKVTQSSRYLVKRTGEKVFLECVQDMDHENMFWYRQDPGLGLRLIYFSYDVKMKEKGDIPEGYSVSREKKERFSLILESASTNQTSMYLCASTQRMEAPIGVQYFGPGTRLTVT.

The chain is built from TRBV5-1 and TRBJ1-3, with D perhaps matching TRBD1 (6 bases). Per the germline V gene, CDR1 is SGHRS and CDR2 is YFSETQ. V was shortened by 0 bases and J by 1 base, with 8 bases between the two germline ends. This CDR3 is built from 15 residues. The CDR3 spells CASSLGQASGNTIYF. CDR3 bases: TGCGCCAGCAGCTTGGGACAGGCGTCTGGAAACACCATATATTTT.

The chain couples TRBV5-4 to TRBJ1-5, with D hard to call. Trimming removed 4 bases at V and 0 bases at J, with 11 bases between. Per the germline V gene, CDR1 is SGHNT and CDR2 is YYREEE (reference sequence). The CDR3 spans 15 residues. In nucleotides, the CDR3 is TGTGCCAGCAGCGCAGCCGGGGATAGCAATCAGCCCCAGCATTTT. Its translation: CASSAAGDSNQPQHF.

The chain's CDR3 is CASSYRSREDTQYF. The DNA of the CDR3 is TGTGCCAGCAGTTACCGGTCGCGCGAGGATACGCAGTATTTT. The chain combines TRBV6-5 with TRBJ2-3, with unresolved D. The germline CDR1 and CDR2 sequences are MNHEY and SVGAGI. The CDR3 is 14 amino acids. Trimming removed 2 bases at V and 6 bases at J, with 12 bases between.

This chain links TRBV25-1 with TRBJ2-7, with TRBD1 as a possible D gene (6 bases). V was shortened by 2 bases and J by 1 base, with 15 bases between the two germline ends. This CDR3 is 16 amino acids long. Per germline, CDR1 MGHDK and CDR2 SYGVNS. Here the CDR3 DNA reads TGTGCCAGCAGTGAAAGACGGCAGGGGCCATCCTACGAGCAGTACTTC. It encodes CASSERRQGPSYEQYF.

V usage is TRBV9 and J usage is TRBJ1-3, with no clear D. Germline V gene sequence: CDR1 SGDLS, CDR2 YYNGEE. With 0 bases removed from V and 4 bases from J, the gap between germline ends came to 14 bases. This CDR3 comprises 16 residues. CDR3 region: CASSVAEGPGGNTIYF. In DNA, the CDR3 is TGTGCCAGCAGCGTAGCTGAGGGCCCGGGAGGAAACACCATATATTTT.

The genes are TRBV16 and TRBJ2-1; D is uncertain. CDR3 size: 14 residues. Trimming removed 2 bases at V and 2 bases at J, with 7 bases between. CDR1 and CDR2 (germline): KGHSY, FQNENV. CDR3: CASSQRAPYNEQFF. The CDR3 DNA reads as TGTGCCAGCAGCCAAAGGGCCCCCTACAATGAGCAGTTCTTC.

Concerning this clone itself: The sample contains more than one DNA sequence encoding this CDR3. The rearrangement uses TRBV10-3 and TRBJ1-5; D might be TRBD1 (5 bases). The CDR3 totals 15 residues. The V end was cut by 3 bases, the J end by 1 base, with 10 bases between. Per the germline V gene, CDR1 is ENHRY and CDR2 is SYGVKD. The CDR3: CAISDRQGSNQPQHF. In nucleotides, the CDR3 is TGTGCCATCAGTGATCGGCAGGGAAGCAATCAGCCCCAGCATTTT.

CDR3 protein: CASSYYGSSGNTIYF. CDR3 coding DNA: TGTGCCAGCAGTTATTACGGTAGCTCTGGAAACACCATATATTTT. This chain uses TRBV5-4 with TRBJ1-3; D is undetermined. Between the trimmed V and J ends, which lost 5 bases and 0 bases, there was a span of 12 bases. Per the germline V gene, CDR1 is SGHNT and CDR2 is YYREEE (reference sequence). There are 15 residues in the CDR3.

V is TRBV6-6 and J is TRBJ2-2, with D unclear. CDR3 length equals 14 residues. Germline values: CDR1 MNHNY, CDR2 SVGAGI (reference sequence). Between the trimmed V and J ends, which lost 8 bases and 4 bases, there was a span of 14 bases. The CDR3 sequence: CASGGQETTGELFF. CDR3 in DNA: TGTGCCAGCGGCGGTCAGGAGACCACCGGGGAGCTGTTTTTT.

The rearrangement joins TRBV19 to TRBJ2-3, with 8 bases fitting TRBD2. The CDR3 has 15 residues. Germline V gene lookup returns CDR1 LNHDA and CDR2 SQIVND (reference sequence). With 7 bases clipped from V and 3 bases from J, the junction kept 9 bases outside the gene matches. The CDR3 nucleotides are TGTGCCAGTAAGAGGAGCGGGAGTTTGACAGATACGCAGTATTTT. Protein: CASKRSGSLTDTQYF. Using reference TRBV19 and TRBJ2-3 for the parts outside the CDR3, the full variable domain is DGGITQSPKYLFRKEGQNVTLSCEQNLNHDAMYWYRQDPGQGLRLIYYSQIVNDFQKGDIAEGYSVSREKKESFPLTVTSAQKNPTAFYLCASKRSGSLTDTQYFGPGTRLTVL.

This clone was seen only once. The chain recombines TRBV6-1 with TRBJ2-7; D call uncertain. Trimming shortened V by 2 bases and J by 2 bases, and 10 bases separated the two germline ends. CDR1 is MNHNS and CDR2 is SASEGT in the germline V gene. The CDR3 runs to 14 residues. CDR3 DNA: TGTGCCAGCAGTGAAAGGCGCGGACCCTACGAGCAGTACTTC. The encoded protein is CASSERRGPYEQYF.

The CDR3 loop reads CASSSGDFRDTQYF. The CDR3 coding sequence is TGTGCCAGCAGCTCCGGAGACTTCAGGGATACGCAGTATTTT. The chain joins TRBV7-3 to TRBJ2-3; D gene uncertain. Germline V gene sequence: CDR1 SGHTA, CDR2 FQGTGA. This CDR3 has 14 residues. Trimming stripped 4 bases from V and 6 bases from J, with 14 bases between.

This clone was observed a single time. The V call is TRBV6-5, the J call TRBJ1-1, with no clear D. Per the germline V gene, CDR1 is MNHEY and CDR2 is SVGAGI. V lost 4 bases to trimming and J lost 10 bases, with 13 bases between them. The CDR3 spans 12 residues. CDR3 coding DNA: TGTGCCAGCAGTTCATTGGGCGGTGTAGCTTTCTTT. Translating it yields CASSSLGGVAFF.

Comments on this clone: The identical CDR3 is also encoded by other nucleotide sequences in the sample. This sequence joins TRBV2 and TRBJ1-3, with D unclear. V was shortened by 9 bases and J by 3 bases, with 6 bases between the two germline ends. Germline CDR1 SNHLY, CDR2 FYNNEI. This CDR3 has 11 residues. The CDR3 region is CARQRGNTIYF. CDR3 nucleotide sequence: TGTGCCAGGCAGCGTGGAAACACCATATATTTT.

Regarding this clone: The sample carries other DNA sequences with the same CDR3. The rearrangement links TRBV19 to TRBJ2-3; 7 bases map to TRBD1. Per germline, CDR1 LNHDA and CDR2 SQIVND (reference sequence). The J segment lost 0 bases and the V segment lost 4 bases, leaving 4 bases of the junction unmatched. The CDR3 runs 15 residues. CDR3 in amino acids: CASSNRGPSTDTQYF. Written as DNA, the CDR3 is TGTGCCAGTAGTAACAGGGGCCCCAGCACAGATACGCAGTATTTT.

The chain's CDR3 is CASSAGWKGDRYGYGYTF. The CDR3 coding sequence is TGTGCCAGCAGCGCCGGATGGAAGGGGGACCGCTACGGCTATGGCTACACCTTC. The chain carries TRBV9 and TRBJ1-2, with D possibly matching TRBD1 (6 bases). This CDR3 contains 18 residues. Per germline, CDR1 SGDLS and CDR2 YYNGEE. Trimming shortened V by 3 bases and J by 4 bases, and 25 bases separated the two germline ends.

The chain is built from TRBV7-2 and TRBJ1-2; D not resolved. V dropped 5 bases and J dropped 2 bases, with 12 bases sitting between them. The V gene's germline CDR1 is SGHTA and CDR2 FQGNSA. The length of the CDR3 is 14 residues. In DNA form, the CDR3 reads TGTGCCAGCAGCCCCACGTGGGGAAACTATGGCTACACCTTC. It specifies CASSPTWGNYGYTF.

This clone turned up a few times. The same CDR3 arises from other DNA sequences in this sample as well. The chain employs TRBV28 and TRBJ1-4, with a possible D match to TRBD1 (5 bases). CDR1 and CDR2 (germline): MDHEN, SYDVKM. The length of the CDR3 is 12 residues. Trimming cost V 2 bases and J 7 bases, with 5 bases left between them. The CDR3 DNA sequence: TGTGCCAGCAGTTTAAGGGGTGAAAAACTGTTTTTT. Amino acid sequence: CASSLRGEKLFF.

V and J are TRBV5-3 and TRBJ1-5, with D maybe TRBD1 (5 bases). TRBV5-3 belongs to the ORF category, with a function that is uncertain. This CDR3 has 15 residues. V lost 0 bases to trimming and J lost 3 bases, with 10 bases between them. CDR3 DNA: TGTGCCAGAAGCTTGGCGAGGGGCCACAATCAGCCCCAGCATTTT. Translated: CARSLARGHNQPQHF.